This paragraph reports one TCR beta chain. The sample comes from a study of cytomegalovirus exposure and HLA in healthy donors. V lost 3 bases and J 2 bases, leaving 14 bases between the germline ends. Germline lookup yields CDR1 LNHDA and CDR2 SQIVND (reference sequence). This CDR3 spans 16 amino acids. Use of 60 Vbeta and 13 Jbeta primers characterized the PCR. TCRdb's table, derived via immunoSEQ multiplex PCR, lists solely in-frame clones and lacks some. Here the sample spans 110,000 or so clones, roughly four fifths being singletons. The genes are TRBV19 and TRBJ1-5; D unresolved. This TCR derives from a man between 45 and 60 years old in good health and CMV-seropositive. The material sequenced was PBMCs. The CDR3: CASSIPGRVGNQPQHF. The CDR3 region has the DNA TGTGCCAGTAGTATCCCGGGGAGGGTTGGCAATCAGCCCCAGCATTTT.